This T cell receptor (beta chain) emerged from a study of T cells in Graves' hyperthyroidism and ophthalmopathy. The germline gives CDR1 LNHDA, CDR2 SQIVND (reference sequence). With V trimmed by 5 bases and J by 4 bases, 8 bases remained unmatched. There are 15 residues in the CDR3. Only a few counts were recorded for this clonotype. Amplification of TCR beta CDR3 regions used RNA as the template. A set of HTBI primers served as the primers for a first-round RT-PCR of the TCR CDR3. TCRdb ran MiXCR on the multiplex PCR reads and lists one entry per CDR3 protein. The sample records hundreds of thousands of distinct CDR3 sequences, 15% to 18% being singletons.

The clonotype originates from a woman under 30 with Graves' hyperthyroidism. The chain couples TRBV19 to TRBJ1-2; TRBD1 matches at 9 bases. Sequenced material: blood. The CDR3 reads CASSPATGGTYGYTF. CDR3 sequence (DNA): TGTGCCAGTAGTCCAGCAACAGGGGGCACCTATGGCTACACCTTC.